The entry that follows covers one T cell receptor (beta chain) sequence. V shed 7 bases, J shed 5 bases, and the junction held 9 bases outside the gene matches. The CDR3 covers 17 residues. Germline CDR1 is MNHEY and CDR2 is SMNVEV (reference sequence). This sample was taken from a study of blood T cell repertoires in COVID-19. The wider study: Sample material is recorded as cDNA or gDNA derived from T cells, B-cell-depleted T cells, or PBMCs.

Original processing methods: Estimated nucleated cell counts came from reference gene primer amplification. Assay: immunoSEQ multiplex PCR; the TCRdb copy retains only in-frame clones and omits some. That table furnishes V, J and clone size, whereas the DNA furnished D and trimming. Of 85,000 to 120,000 clones listed, more than 85% were seen once; the top ten hold under 3%. The origin of this receptor is a man over 45 with active or convalescent COVID-19. Sequences were obtained from peripheral blood. V gene TRBV27 combines with J gene TRBJ2-2; 14 bases line up with TRBD2. For the CDR3, the DNA is TGTGCCAGCACCTTCAGACTAGCGGGGGGGCGTACCGGGGAGCTGTTTTTT. Its translation is CASTFRLAGGRTGELFF.